These T cell receptor beta chains were read from a single sample in a study of blood T cell repertoires in COVID-19. TCRdb's copy holds only in-frame clones and misses some; the assay was immunoSEQ multiplex PCR. The table shows fewer than 80,000 clones, with around nine tenths occurring only once. The specimen was peripheral blood. The receptors were gathered from a woman aged 45-65 years with active or convalescent COVID-19. Each CDR3 is given with its conserved first and last residue. Fields, in order: J gene, D gene, V gene, clone size, CDR3 DNA, CDR3 protein. The D gene is left open where the match is weak. Clone size is shown for a subset of rows, as once, few, many or a class of expanded clone.

J: TRBJ1-5
D: TRBD1
V: TRBV28
size: NA
DNA: TGTGCCAGCAGTCCAGGGACAGGCGAGGGTAATCAGCCCCAGCATTTT
CDR3: CASSPGTGEGNQPQHF

J: TRBJ2-3
D: TRBD2
V: TRBV7-3
size: NA
DNA: TGTGCCAGCAGCTTGGGAAGAGCGGGACCCACAGATACGCAGTATTTT
CDR3: CASSLGRAGPTDTQYF

J: TRBJ1-2
D: TRBD1
V: TRBV27
size: NA
DNA: TGTGCCAGCGCCACAGGGGATAGCTATGGCTACACCTTC
CDR3: CASATGDSYGYTF

J: TRBJ2-2
D: NA
V: TRBV24-1
size: NA
DNA: TGTGCCACCAGTGATTTACTTAAGCCCGGGGAGCTGTTTTTT
CDR3: CATSDLLKPGELFF

J: TRBJ2-5
D: NA
V: TRBV29-1
size: NA
DNA: TGCAGCGTCGAACAGGGCTCCGAGACCCAGTACTTC
CDR3: CSVEQGSETQYF

J: TRBJ2-2
D: NA
V: TRBV27
size: NA
DNA: TGTGCCAGCAGGGGAGAAGCGAACACCGGGGAGCTGTTTTTT
CDR3: CASRGEANTGELFF

J: TRBJ2-1
D: TRBD2
V: TRBV6-1
size: NA
DNA: TGTGCCAGCAGTGAAGGGACTAGATTTGACAATGAGCAGTTCTTC
CDR3: CASSEGTRFDNEQFF

J: TRBJ1-2
D: NA
V: TRBV19
size: NA
DNA: TGTGCCAGTAGTATCGTGGCGGACACTCGTGGCTACACCTTC
CDR3: CASSIVADTRGYTF

J: TRBJ2-1
D: NA
V: TRBV7-9
size: NA
DNA: TGTGCCAGCAGCTTACGGCTACAGGGCCATGGGCAGTTCTTC
CDR3: CASSLRLQGHGQFF

J: TRBJ1-2
D: NA
V: TRBV5-1
size: NA
DNA: TGCGCCAGCAGCTTGGGGACAAGTCTTAACTATGGCTACACCTTC
CDR3: CASSLGTSLNYGYTF

J: TRBJ2-6
D: NA
V: TRBV12-3/TRBV12-4
size: once
DNA: TGTGCCAGCAGTTTCGCAGGAACCAACGTCCTGACTTTC
CDR3: CASSFAGTNVLTF

J: TRBJ2-7
D: TRBD1
V: TRBV6-5
size: NA
DNA: TGTGCCAGCAGTCACAGGGGAACAGGCTACGAGCAGTACTTC
CDR3: CASSHRGTGYEQYF

J: TRBJ1-4
D: NA
V: TRBV28
size: NA
DNA: TGTGCCAGCAGCTACAGGTTGATTAATGAAAAACTGTTTTTT
CDR3: CASSYRLINEKLFF

J: TRBJ2-7
D: NA
V: TRBV7-9
size: NA
DNA: TGTGCCAGCAGCCCCGACATCTACGAGCAGTACTTC
CDR3: CASSPDIYEQYF

J: TRBJ2-2
D: NA
V: TRBV7-8
size: NA
DNA: TGTGCCAGCAGCAAACCGACAGCCCCGACCGGGGAGCTGTTTTTT
CDR3: CASSKPTAPTGELFF

J: TRBJ2-2
D: TRBD2
V: TRBV13
size: NA
DNA: TGTGCCAGCAGCCGTCGACTAGCGGGAGTTGAGACCGGGGAGCTGTTTTTT
CDR3: CASSRRLAGVETGELFF

J: TRBJ1-1
D: TRBD1
V: TRBV7-9
size: once
DNA: TGTGCCAGCAGCCCCGGGACAGGATTGAACACTGAAGCTTTCTTT
CDR3: CASSPGTGLNTEAFF

J: TRBJ1-2
D: NA
V: TRBV7-8
size: NA
DNA: TGTGCCAGCAGCTTACTCAGGCAACCTAACTATGGCTACACCTTC
CDR3: CASSLLRQPNYGYTF

J: TRBJ2-3
D: TRBD2
V: TRBV7-3
size: NA
DNA: TGTGCCAGCAGCCCGAGCCTAGCGGGAGATACGCAGTATTTT
CDR3: CASSPSLAGDTQYF

J: TRBJ1-4
D: NA
V: TRBV18
size: NA
DNA: TGTGCCAGCTCACCAGCGTCAACTAATGAAAAACTGTTTTTT
CDR3: CASSPASTNEKLFF

J: TRBJ2-1
D: NA
V: TRBV6-5
size: NA
DNA: TGTGCCAGCAGTTACTCGGGCACTAGCCATTACAATGAGCAGTTCTTC
CDR3: CASSYSGTSHYNEQFF

J: TRBJ2-1
D: NA
V: TRBV2
size: once
DNA: TGTGCCAGCAGTGAAGTAGTTAGAATGGGGGCCGAGCAGTTCTTC
CDR3: CASSEVVRMGAEQFF

J: TRBJ1-2
D: TRBD1
V: TRBV5-1
size: NA
DNA: TGCGCCAGCAGCTCGACAGGGGGAAACTATGGCTACACCTTC
CDR3: CASSSTGGNYGYTF

J: TRBJ2-3
D: TRBD2
V: TRBV30
size: NA
DNA: TGTGCCTGGAGTGTAGTGGGGGGAGGGGATACGCAGTATTTT
CDR3: CAWSVVGGGDTQYF

J: TRBJ2-7
D: NA
V: TRBV9
size: NA
DNA: TGTGCCAGCACCCGAACTGGCGACAACTCCTACGAGCAGTACTTC
CDR3: CASTRTGDNSYEQYF

J: TRBJ2-7
D: NA
V: TRBV9
size: NA
DNA: TGTGCCAGCAGCGTAGCGACAGGCCAAGAGCAGTACTTC
CDR3: CASSVATGQEQYF

J: TRBJ2-5
D: TRBD2
V: TRBV11-2
size: few
DNA: TGTGCCAGCAGCTTAGTTACTAGCGGGAGCCAAATCTTTGAGACCCAGTACTTC
CDR3: CASSLVTSGSQIFETQYF

J: TRBJ2-3
D: NA
V: TRBV20-1
size: NA
DNA: TGCAGTGCTAGTCCTAGCGAAGGCACAGATACGCAGTATTTT
CDR3: CSASPSEGTDTQYF

J: TRBJ1-1
D: NA
V: TRBV28
size: NA
DNA: TGTGCCAGCAGTTTCCCGCGGGGGGTGAATCAAGCTTTCTTT
CDR3: CASSFPRGVNQAFF

J: TRBJ2-1
D: NA
V: TRBV9
size: NA
DNA: TGTGCCAGCAGCGTAGTCGGTAGCTCCTACAATGAGCAGTTCTTC
CDR3: CASSVVGSSYNEQFF

J: TRBJ2-7
D: NA
V: TRBV7-8
size: NA
DNA: TGTGCCAGCAGCTTAGCGCGGAACGAGCAGTACTTC
CDR3: CASSLARNEQYF

J: TRBJ2-6
D: TRBD1
V: TRBV2
size: once
DNA: TGTGCCAGCATGTATTACAGGGGGCCCTCTGGGGCCAACGTCCTGACTTTC
CDR3: CASMYYRGPSGANVLTF

J: TRBJ2-2
D: TRBD2
V: TRBV5-1
size: once
DNA: TGCGCCAGCAGCTCGCGGGGGAGCCCGAACACCGGGGAGCTGTTTTTT
CDR3: CASSSRGSPNTGELFF

J: TRBJ1-1
D: NA
V: TRBV4-1
size: NA
DNA: TGCGCCAGCAGCCAAGTTGGGGGGATGGCCACTGAAGCTTTCTTT
CDR3: CASSQVGGMATEAFF

J: TRBJ1-1
D: NA
V: TRBV21-1
size: NA
DNA: TGTGCCAGCAGGCCGCAAAAAGATTTCAAGGAGGGGATGAACACTGAAGCTTTCTTT
CDR3: CASRPQKDFKEGMNTEAFF

J: TRBJ1-5
D: NA
V: TRBV2
size: NA
DNA: TGTGCCAGCAGGACTCAGGGGCCTAGCAATCAGCCCCAGCATTTT
CDR3: CASRTQGPSNQPQHF

J: TRBJ1-5
D: TRBD1
V: TRBV5-1
size: NA
DNA: TGCGCCAGCAGCTTCGGGACAGGGGGGAATCAGCCCCAGCATTTT
CDR3: CASSFGTGGNQPQHF

J: TRBJ1-2
D: NA
V: TRBV2
size: NA
DNA: TGTGCCAGCAGCTCTCAGGGATTAGACTATGGCTACACCTTC
CDR3: CASSSQGLDYGYTF

J: TRBJ2-1
D: NA
V: TRBV24-1
size: NA
DNA: TGTGCCACCAGTGAAACTACAGGGAAAAATCCCTACAATGAGCAGTTCTTC
CDR3: CATSETTGKNPYNEQFF

J: TRBJ2-7
D: TRBD1
V: TRBV18
size: NA
DNA: TGTGCCAGCTCACCACCTTATGTGGACAGGGAGTTTACCTACGAGCAGTACTTC
CDR3: CASSPPYVDREFTYEQYF